A single sample gave rise to the 3 T cell receptor beta chains below, sequenced in a study of cytomegalovirus exposure and HLA in healthy donors. In the PCR, 60 Vbeta and 13 Jbeta primers were used. Sequenced by immunoSEQ multiplex PCR; TCRdb stores in-frame clones only, minus some. The sample lists some 150,000 clones, approximately 80% seen once, with 3.9% in the top ten. The sample consisted of PBMCs. The receptors originated from a male donor in good health and CMV-seronegative.

The chain employs TRBV27 and TRBJ2-1, with D perhaps TRBD1 (6 bases). Trimming took off 7 bases at V and 8 bases at J, with 21 bases between the two ends. The CDR3 consists of 15 residues. In germline, CDR1 is MNHEY, CDR2 SMNVEV (reference sequence). The CDR3, as DNA: TGTGCCAGCAACGCCGGGTCTAGCCCAGGGGATGAGCAGTTCTTC. Translation: CASNAGSSPGDEQFF.

The chain uses TRBV7-8 and TRBJ2-3; no reliable D call. Germline CDR1 reads SGHVS; CDR2 reads FQNEAQ. V lost 3 bases to trimming and J lost 2 bases, with 9 bases between them. The CDR3 consists of 14 residues. The CDR3 sequence is CASSFSRNTDTQYF. CDR3 nucleotide sequence: TGTGCCAGCAGCTTTTCCAGGAACACAGATACGCAGTATTTT.

A word on this clone: Other DNA variants within this sample encode the same CDR3. V gene TRBV6-1 combines with J gene TRBJ1-1; D possibly corresponds to TRBD1 (6 bases). Germline loops: CDR1 MNHNS, CDR2 SASEGT. The CDR3 runs 13 residues. Trimming took off 4 bases at V and 3 bases at J, with 9 bases between the two ends. The chain's CDR3 is CASSVQGYTEAFF. In DNA, the CDR3 is TGTGCCAGCAGTGTACAGGGCTACACTGAAGCTTTCTTT.